There are a few counts of the clone carrying this TCR beta chain. What it recognizes is unknown. Per the germline V gene, CDR1 is SGHRS and CDR2 is YFSETQ. Trimming removed 4 bases at V and 7 bases at J, with 18 bases between. CDR3 length: 15 amino acids. This record belongs to a study of cytotoxic CD8 clonotypes in ibrutinib-treated CLL. On the study more broadly: Following a median roughly 12 months of treatment, with a range of 6 to 36, response samples were taken. Study results and caveats: A rise in clonality was seen at ibrutinib response, and a fall back toward baseline was seen at progression.

Here immunoSEQ multiplex PCR was the method, and the copy in TCRdb shows in-frame clones only, minus some. The table includes tens of thousands of clones, 60% to 75% detected once. The sequence came from a human donor with chronic lymphocytic leukemia. This rearrangement joins TRBV5-1 to TRBJ2-1; possibly TRBD2 for D (6 bases). This specimen consisted of PBMCs, obtained after 12 months of ibrutinib treatment. The CDR3 reads CASSAQGGPVNEQFF. DNA for the CDR3: TGCGCCAGCAGCGCCCAGGGAGGTCCGGTGAATGAGCAGTTCTTC.